The 3 T cell receptor beta chains presented below share a single source sample, sequenced in a study of PD-1 blockade in classical Hodgkin lymphoma. Assay used: immunoSEQ multiplex PCR; TCRdb lists only in-frame clones, some missing. The sample includes 10,000 to 15,000 clones, about nine tenths seen only once; the top ten take roughly 10%. Each of the patients experienced relapse following autologous stem cell transplantation, and their brentuximab vedotin exposure differed. This sample comprised peripheral blood mononuclear cells (PBMCs), obtained at baseline. These receptors were taken from a human donor with classical Hodgkin lymphoma.

The sample holds one count of this clone. The chain has TRBV5-1 and TRBJ2-2, with 7 bases that match TRBD1. CDR1 is SGHRS, CDR2 YFSETQ, per germline. V was clipped by 4 bases and J by 5 bases; unmatched bases: 17. This CDR3 comprises 18 residues. The CDR3 DNA follows: TGCGCCAGCAGCCCGGAAGGGACAGAGCTCGTGTATACCGGGGAGCTGTTTTTT. Translating gives CASSPEGTELVYTGELFF.

The V and J genes are TRBV10-3 and TRBJ2-1; tentatively, D is TRBD1 (5 bases). Deletions cut 4 bases from V and 1 base from J, with 11 bases between. The CDR3 runs to 15 residues. CDR1 is ENHRY and CDR2 is SYGVKD in the germline V gene. The CDR3 nucleotides read TGTGCCATCAGTGTAGCAGGGCGATCCTACAATGAGCAGTTCTTC. Amino acid sequence: CAISVAGRSYNEQFF.

The chain has TRBV30 and TRBJ2-5; 9 positions match TRBD2. With 0 bases clipped from V and 4 bases from J, the junction kept 3 bases outside the gene matches. The CDR3 spans 14 residues. Germline CDR1 reads GTSNPN; CDR2 reads SVGIG (reference sequence). CDR3 sequence: CAWSVTAGGETQYF. DNA of the CDR3: TGTGCCTGGAGTGTAACAGCGGGGGGAGAGACCCAGTACTTC.